This TCR beta chain was sequenced during a study of TIL therapy for anti-PD-1-resistant metastatic lung cancer. Time point noted: pre-treatment sample, taken before nivolumab and TIL therapy. Pleural nodules or supraclavicular lymph nodes made up most of the excised metastases sampled. This clone was detected only a few times. The libraries were made with immunoSEQ v3. TCRdb's table, derived via immunoSEQ multiplex PCR, lists solely in-frame clones and lacks some. The sample has roughly 10,000 clones, 50% to 65% seen once. Looked up from germline, CDR1 is MDHEN and CDR2 is SYDVKM. The CDR3 loop spans 13 amino acids. The V end was cut by 4 bases, the J end by 8 bases, with 9 bases between.

The sample was tumor tissue, taken at baseline. The TCR was taken from a person between 25 and 80 years old with non-small cell lung cancer. The chain couples TRBV28 to TRBJ1-6; D gene ambiguous. The DNA of the CDR3 is TGTGCCAGCAGTTCCGGCAAGGATTCACCCCTCCACTTT. Translating gives CASSSGKDSPLHF.